Each of the 23 T cell receptor beta chains below was sequenced from the same sample in a study of post-analysis software for immune sequencing data. Whole-study findings and limits: Patients carried roughly 5 TRBV segments more frequently than controls did, and TRBV5-6, TRBV5-1 and TRBV20-1 were among them.

Presence of unique molecular identifiers characterized the TCR beta cDNA libraries. One entry per CDR3 protein, called by TCRdb with MiXCR from the PCR reads. Of about 460,000 distinct CDR3 sequences listed, approximately 46% are singletons. Antigen specificity for these receptors is unknown. Sequencing input: blood. These receptors all come from a girl between 10 and 17 years old with multiple sclerosis.

The chain uses TRBV6-2 or TRBV6-3 and TRBJ2-1; 8 bases agree with TRBD2. The V and J ends lost 5 bases and 6 bases, in that order; junction bases with no gene match: 6. From germline, CDR1 is MNHEY and CDR2 SVGEGT. The CDR3 runs to 14 residues. For the CDR3, the DNA is TGTGCCAGCAGTGTGGGAGCGGGGGCCAATGAGCAGTTCTTC. Amino acid sequence: CASSVGAGANEQFF.

This clonotype was seen once. This rearrangement joins TRBV7-9 to TRBJ2-4; 10 bases align to TRBD1. V lost 3 bases to trimming and J lost 13 bases; unmatched junction nucleotides: 12. Germline CDR1 and CDR2: SEHNR and FQNEAQ (reference sequence). The CDR3 totals 15 residues. The CDR3 here is CASSLVTGGLGEQYF. The CDR3 bases are TGTGCCAGCAGCTTGGTGACAGGGGGCTTGGGGGAGCAGTACTTC.

This clonotype was seen only a few times. The chain joins TRBV24-1 to TRBJ2-5; tentative D call: TRBD2 (6 bases). V was cut by 4 bases and J by 5 bases, with 10 bases left in between. Germline CDR1 is KGHDR and CDR2 is SFDVKD. This CDR3 has 13 amino acids. The CDR3 DNA sequence: TGTGCCACCAGTGACGGAGGGAGCGAGACCCAGTACTTC. Its protein product is CATSDGGSETQYF.

A remark on this clonotype: The junction differs from germline at one of its ends, possibly a read error. DNA of the CDR3: TGTGCCAGCAGCTTAGAGGCGGGAGGAAGGAATGTGCAGTTCTTC. Protein product: CASSLEAGGRNVQFF. This rearrangement joins TRBV7-2 to TRBJ2-1, with 8 bases lining up with TRBD2. CDR3 length: 15 amino acids. Germline assignment: CDR1 SGHTA and CDR2 FQGNSA.

The chain recombines TRBV6-6 with TRBJ1-5, with 12 bases lining up with TRBD1. Germline CDR1 reads MNHNY; CDR2 reads SVGAGI (reference sequence). This CDR3 has 15 residues. V lost 6 bases to trimming and J lost 6 bases; unmatched junction nucleotides: 6. The CDR3: CASRGTGGTGQPQHF. CDR3 nucleotide sequence: TGTGCCAGCAGGGGGACAGGGGGCACGGGTCAGCCCCAGCATTTT.

Concerning this clonotype itself: No conserved phenylalanine or tryptophan is present at the end of the CDR3, so a read error is the likely explanation. This rearrangement joins TRBV6-5 to TRBJ2-3; weak D call: TRBD1 (6 bases). Trimming left V 4 bases short and J 0 bases short, with 17 bases between. Germline lookup yields CDR1 MNHEY and CDR2 SVGAGI. The CDR3 contains 17 residues. The CDR3, as DNA: TGTGCCAGCAGTTCTCTAAAAACAGGGAAAAGCACAGATACGCAGTATTTG. This codes for CASSSLKTGKSTDTQYL.

In this sample, this clonotype turned up once. This chain joins TRBV13 and TRBJ2-5; perhaps TRBD1 as D (5 bases). The end of the DNA fits TRBJ2-7 better, so the J call may be wrong. The CDR3 extends over 16 amino acids. CDR1 is PRHDT and CDR2 is FYEKMQ in the germline V gene (reference sequence). CDR3 in amino acids: CASSFTRPQAFYEQYF. Written as DNA, the CDR3 is TGTGCCAGCAGCTTTACCCGGCCACAGGCCTTCTACGAGCAGTACTTC.

The sample holds a few counts of this clonotype. At one end, the junction sequence differs from germline, possibly due to a read error. The chain has TRBV28 and TRBJ2-7, with no clear D. The CDR3 sequence is 14 residues long. The germline CDR1 and CDR2 sequences are MDHEN and SYDVKM. The CDR3 nucleotides are TGTGCCAGCAGTTTGGCAGAAGTGTCCTACGGGCAGTACTTC. It encodes CASSLAEVSYGQYF.

The chain is built from TRBV12-3 or TRBV12-4 and TRBJ2-5, with 10 bases lining up with TRBD1. The DNA end lines up better with TRBJ2-7; the J call may be wrong. This CDR3 comprises 14 residues. The CDR3 nucleotides are TGTGCCAGCAAACGGACAGGGGGTTGGGACGAGCAGTACTTC. Protein sequence: CASKRTGGWDEQYF.

The chain recombines TRBV5-1 with TRBJ1-5; no clear D. Germline V lookup: CDR1 SGHRS, CDR2 YFSETQ. V was trimmed by 0 bases and J by 5 bases, leaving 18 bases between them. This CDR3 contains 17 residues. The chain's CDR3 is CASSLAQALQSDQPQHF. The DNA for the CDR3 is TGCGCCAGCAGCTTGGCCCAGGCTCTTCAGTCGGATCAGCCCCAGCATTTT.

About this clonotype: This may come from a read error, since a much larger clone is one base off. The rearrangement links TRBV28 to TRBJ2-1; unclear D gene. The CDR3 loop spans 13 amino acids. Germline CDR1 reads MDHEN; CDR2 reads SYDVKM. Trimming removed 3 bases at V and 4 bases at J, with 7 bases between. The CDR3 sequence is CASSFGQYNEQFF. As DNA, the CDR3 is TGTGCCAGCAGTTTTGGGCAGTACAATGAGCAGTTCTTC. Full variable domain (outside the CDR3, taken from reference TRBV28 and TRBJ2-1): DVKVTQSSRYLVKRTGEKVFLECVQDMDHENMFWYRQDPGLGLRLIYFSYDVKMKEKGDIPEGYSVSREKKERFSLILESASTNQTSMYLCASSFGQYNEQFFGPGTRLTVL.

This clonotype was observed a handful of times. This chain links TRBV20-1 with TRBJ2-7, with D perhaps TRBD2 (5 bases). CDR3 length equals 13 residues. Between the trimmed V and J ends, which lost 6 bases and 3 bases, there was a span of 15 bases. The germline V gene has CDR1 DFQATT and CDR2 SNEGSKA (reference sequence). The DNA of the CDR3 is TGCAGTGCCCGAGACTACCAAGTCTACGAGCAGTACTTC. It specifies CSARDYQVYEQYF.

This clonotype was observed once. This chain joins TRBV4-1 and TRBJ2-1; 9 nucleotides agree with TRBD2. CDR3 length equals 16 residues. V lost 4 bases and J lost 7; bases outside the gene matches: 11. CDR1 MGHRA and CDR2 YSYEKL come from the germline V gene. This CDR3 reads CASSPALAGKINEQFF. The DNA of the CDR3 is TGCGCCAGCAGCCCTGCCCTAGCGGGAAAAATTAATGAGCAGTTCTTC.

The chain joins TRBV21-1 to TRBJ2-5; the table's D call, TRBD1, was not checked against the DNA. TRBV21-1 is termed a pseudogene. The length of the CDR3 is 17 residues. The CDR3 sequence is CASNVPRQAGYQETQYF. In DNA form, the CDR3 reads TGTGCCAGCAACGTACCAAGACAGGCGGGATATCAAGAGACCCAGTACTTC.

V gene TRBV28 combines with J gene TRBJ2-3; D not resolved. The germline V gene encodes CDR1 MDHEN and CDR2 SYDVKM. The ends were cut back, 7 bases at V and 0 bases at J, with 14 bases in the middle. This CDR3 spans 15 amino acids. CDR3 nucleotide sequence: TGTGCCAGCACCACCGAGACATCTAGCACAGATACGCAGTATTTT. Translated: CASTTETSSTDTQYF.

The chain combines TRBV7-3 with TRBJ2-5; 7 nucleotides agree with TRBD2. The CDR3 is 16 residues long. CDR1 is SGHTA and CDR2 is FQGTGA in the germline V gene. The junction had 9 bases not matched to a gene; V was cut back by 2 bases and J by 3 bases. CDR3 sequence (DNA): TGTGCCAGCAGCTTAGGTCGACCGGGACTAAAAGAGACCCAGTACTTC. As protein: CASSLGRPGLKETQYF. The entire variable domain, with the rest obtained from reference TRBV7-3 and TRBJ2-5, is as follows: GAGVSQTPSNKVTEKGKYVELRCDPISGHTALYWYRQSLGQGPEFLIYFQGTGAADDSGLPNDRFFAVRPEGSVSTLKIQRTERGDSAVYLCASSLGRPGLKETQYFGPGTRLLVL.

The chain couples TRBV25-1 to TRBJ1-5; maybe TRBD1 (5 bases). The CDR3 sequence is 14 residues long. V lost 3 bases, J lost 7 bases, and 13 bases lay in between. Germline values: CDR1 MGHDK, CDR2 SYGVNS. The CDR3 DNA is TGTGCCAGCAGTGATTTTGACAGTTACCAGCCCCAGCATTTT. This encodes CASSDFDSYQPQHF.

This clonotype was picked up a small number of times. The rearrangement links TRBV4-3 to TRBJ2-7, with TRBD1 matching 12 bases. The CDR3 loop spans 15 amino acids. Trimming took 0 bases from V and 6 from J; bases not matched to a gene: 3. CDR1 and CDR2 (germline): LGHNA, YSLEER. The CDR3 DNA reads as TGCGCCAGCAGCCAAGAGGGACAGGGGGCGGGCGAGCAGTACTTC. As protein: CASSQEGQGAGEQYF.

This clonotype was counted many times. The V and J genes are TRBV12-3 or TRBV12-4 and TRBJ2-1, with a weak D call TRBD1 (5 bases). The CDR3 extends over 13 amino acids. Trimming left V 4 bases short and J 3 bases short, with 7 bases between. The CDR3 DNA follows: TGTGCCAGCAGTTCGACAGTCTACAATGAGCAGTTCTTC. Residues: CASSSTVYNEQFF.

This clonotype has only a few counts. The chain combines TRBV29-1 with TRBJ1-2; D remains unclear. The germline V gene has CDR1 SQVTM and CDR2 ANQGSEA. Trimming removed 0 bases from V and 5 bases from J, with 10 bases in between. The CDR3 covers 13 residues. CDR3 in DNA: TGCAGCGTTGAAGATCTCAGGCCTTATGGCTACACCTTC. Protein sequence: CSVEDLRPYGYTF.

This clonotype was observed a handful of times. The chain combines TRBV5-1 with TRBJ2-3; 12 bases agree with TRBD2. From germline, CDR1 is SGHRS and CDR2 YFSETQ. The CDR3 has 17 amino acids. V was clipped by 4 bases and J by 0 bases; unmatched bases: 6. The DNA for the CDR3 is TGCGCCAGCAGCCCCTGGACTAGCGGGATGAGCACAGATACGCAGTATTTT. It is translated as CASSPWTSGMSTDTQYF. The full variable domain, its missing parts supplied by reference TRBV5-1 and TRBJ2-3, is KAGVTQTPRYLIKTRGQQVTLSCSPISGHRSVSWYQQTPGQGLQFLFEYFSETQRNKGNFPGRFSGRQFSNSRSEMNVSTLELGDSALYLCASSPWTSGMSTDTQYFGPGTRLTVL.

The chain carries TRBV6-2 or TRBV6-3 and TRBJ2-5; the D gene is possibly TRBD1 (6 bases). V was pared by 3 bases and J by 1 base, with 12 bases between. The CDR3 contains 15 residues. The germline V gene encodes CDR1 MNHEY and CDR2 SVGEGT. The CDR3 sequence is CASSYARDTQETQYF. CDR3 bases: TGTGCCAGCAGTTATGCTCGGGACACCCAAGAGACCCAGTACTTC.

As concerns this clonotype: One end of the junction varies from germline; a read error may be responsible. The chain combines TRBV20-1 with TRBJ1-2, with 9 bases matching TRBD1. The germline gives CDR1 DFQATT, CDR2 SNEGSKA (reference sequence). The CDR3 is 15 residues long. The chain's CDR3 is CSARGGTGNPYGCTF. CDR3 bases: TGCAGTGCTAGAGGGGGGACAGGGAACCCCTATGGCTGCACCTTC.